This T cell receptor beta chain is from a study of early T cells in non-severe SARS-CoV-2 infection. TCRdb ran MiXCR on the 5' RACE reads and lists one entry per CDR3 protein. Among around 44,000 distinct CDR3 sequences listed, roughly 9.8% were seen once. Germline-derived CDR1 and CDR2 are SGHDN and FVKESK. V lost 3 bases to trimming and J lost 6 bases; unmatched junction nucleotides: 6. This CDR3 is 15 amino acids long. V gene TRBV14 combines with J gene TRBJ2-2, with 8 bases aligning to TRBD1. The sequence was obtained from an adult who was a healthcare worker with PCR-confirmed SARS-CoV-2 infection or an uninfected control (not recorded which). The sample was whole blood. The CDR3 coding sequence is TGTGCCAGCAGCCATCTCAGGGGGCAAGCCGGGGAGCTGTTTTTT. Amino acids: CASSHLRGQAGELFF.